The text below deals with one T cell receptor (beta chain). The antigen is undetermined. This sample is part of a study of shared clonotypes between healthy human individuals. Study details: Three plates were used per donor for CD4 naive, three for CD4 memory, two for CD8 naive and one for CD8 memory. Study-wide results and caveats: Rarefaction revealed incomplete sorted-subset sequencing despite large depth.

Assay used: immunoSEQ multiplex PCR; TCRdb lists only in-frame clones, some missing. The sample consists of 1,400,000 or so clones, less than 99% of them appearing once. This CDR3 has 14 amino acids. The germline gives CDR1 SGHTA, CDR2 FQGNSA. V shed 4 bases, J shed 9 bases, and the junction held 11 bases outside the gene matches. The specimen sequenced was naive CD4+ T cells sorted from blood. The subset denotes: CD45RA+ positively selected. This receptor was identified in a man aged 25-45 years in good health. The V gene is TRBV7-2, the J gene TRBJ2-7; 8 nucleotides line up with TRBD2. CDR3 sequence reads: CASSSQLAETVQYF. CDR3 in DNA: TGTGCCAGCAGCTCGCAACTAGCGGAGACGGTGCAGTACTTC.